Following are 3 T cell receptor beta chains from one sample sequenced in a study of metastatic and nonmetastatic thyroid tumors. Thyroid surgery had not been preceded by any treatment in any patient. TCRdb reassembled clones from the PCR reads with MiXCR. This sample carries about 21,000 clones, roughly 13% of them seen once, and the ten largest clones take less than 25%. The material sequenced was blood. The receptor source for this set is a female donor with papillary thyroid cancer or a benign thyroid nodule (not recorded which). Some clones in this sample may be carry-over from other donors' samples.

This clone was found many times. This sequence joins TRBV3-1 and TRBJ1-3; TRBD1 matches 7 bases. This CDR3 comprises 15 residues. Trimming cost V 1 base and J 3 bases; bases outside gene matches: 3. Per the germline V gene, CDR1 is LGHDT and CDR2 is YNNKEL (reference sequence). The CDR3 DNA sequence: TGTGCCAGCAGCCAAGCGGGACAGCTTGGAAACACCATATATTTT. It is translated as CASSQAGQLGNTIYF.

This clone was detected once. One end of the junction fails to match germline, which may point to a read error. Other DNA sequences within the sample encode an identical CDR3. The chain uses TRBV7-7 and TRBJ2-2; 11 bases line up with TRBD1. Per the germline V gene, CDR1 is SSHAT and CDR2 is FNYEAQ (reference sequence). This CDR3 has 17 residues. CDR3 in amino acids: CASSSPGTGGRTGELSF. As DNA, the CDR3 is TGTGCCAGCAGCTCGCCCGGGACAGGGGGACGCACCGGGGAGCTGTCTTTT.

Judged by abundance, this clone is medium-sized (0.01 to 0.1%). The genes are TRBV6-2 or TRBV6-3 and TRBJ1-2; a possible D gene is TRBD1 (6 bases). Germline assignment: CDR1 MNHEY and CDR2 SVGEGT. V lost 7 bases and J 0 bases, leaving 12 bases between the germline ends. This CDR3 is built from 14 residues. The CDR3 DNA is TGTGCCAGCACCCGGGACACTTCTAACTATGGCTACACCTTC. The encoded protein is CASTRDTSNYGYTF.